These 5 T cell receptor beta chains share one sample of origin, sequenced in a study of blood T cells in healthy people across ages. With a J-beta primer mix and a sample-barcoded 5' primer, a second PCR ran about 7 to 11 cycles. A single record per CDR3 protein comes from TCRdb applying MiXCR to the 5' RACE reads. The table lists more than 700,000 distinct CDR3 sequences, about 55% of them singletons. The sequenced sample was blood. The receptors stem from a man older than 75 in good health.

The chain carries TRBV24-1 and TRBJ2-5; D gene ambiguous. Germline V gene sequence: CDR1 KGHDR, CDR2 SFDVKD. This CDR3 is 15 amino acids long. V was pared by 4 bases and J by 11 bases, with 22 bases between. The CDR3 loop reads CATSDSSEGLHEQYF. CDR3 in DNA: TGTGCCACCAGTGACTCCTCTGAAGGGTTACATGAGCAGTACTTC.

This clonotype was picked up one time. The junction does not match germline at one end; this may be a read error. The V call is TRBV5-1, the J call TRBJ2-5, with 12 bases that match TRBD1. Germline CDR1 and CDR2: SGHRS and YFSETQ. The CDR3 has 16 amino acids. The DNA for the CDR3 is TGCGCCGGCAGCTTATCGCCGGGACAGGGGGCTGAGACCCAGTACTTC. The encoded protein is CAGSLSPGQGAETQYF.

This clonotype occurred a few times. The chain has TRBV7-3 and TRBJ1-1, with D perhaps TRBD1 (5 bases). The V end lost 4 bases, the J end lost 0 bases, and 12 bases lay between the germline ends. CDR3 length: 15 residues. CDR1 is SGHTA, CDR2 FQGTGA, per germline. CDR3 coding DNA: TGTGCCAGCAGCTATTACGGGGGTCTGAACACTGAAGCTTTCTTT. Translating gives CASSYYGGLNTEAFF.

The J gene is TRBJ2-7, the V gene TRBV27; D is unclear. V was trimmed by 2 bases and J by 0 bases, leaving 8 bases between them. Germline V gene data show CDR1 as MNHEY and CDR2 as SMNVEV (reference sequence). The CDR3 is 14 residues long. This CDR3 is CASSLAVSSYEQYF. For the CDR3, the DNA is TGTGCCAGCAGTTTAGCCGTTAGCTCCTACGAGCAGTACTTC.

This clonotype was seen a few times. The CDR3 spells CASSLRDKGHGVPLHF. The CDR3 region has the DNA TGTGCCAGCAGCTTAAGAGACAAGGGGCACGGAGTACCCCTCCACTTT. The chain couples TRBV7-9 to TRBJ1-6; D is perhaps TRBD1 (5 bases). From germline, CDR1 is SEHNR and CDR2 FQNEAQ (reference sequence). There are 16 residues in the CDR3. Trimming cost V 2 bases and J 12 bases, with 20 bases left between them.